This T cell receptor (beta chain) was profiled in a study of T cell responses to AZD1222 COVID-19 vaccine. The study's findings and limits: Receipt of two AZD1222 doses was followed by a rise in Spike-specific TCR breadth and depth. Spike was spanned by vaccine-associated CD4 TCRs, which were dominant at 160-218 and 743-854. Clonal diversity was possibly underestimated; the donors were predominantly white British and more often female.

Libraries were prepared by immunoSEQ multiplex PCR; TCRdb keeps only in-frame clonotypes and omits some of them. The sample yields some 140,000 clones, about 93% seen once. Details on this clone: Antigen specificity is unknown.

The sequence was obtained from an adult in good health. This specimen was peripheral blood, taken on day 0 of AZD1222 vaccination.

Here the CDR3 DNA reads TGTGCCAGCTCACCACCGGGGCAGGGATTCAGCGAGCAGTACTTC. Translated: CASSPPGQGFSEQYF. The chain links TRBV18 to TRBJ2-7; perhaps TRBD1 as D (5 bases). Germline V gene sequence: CDR1 KGHSH, CDR2 LQKENI. V shed 0 bases and J shed 6 bases, with 15 bases lying between them. CDR3 size: 15 residues.